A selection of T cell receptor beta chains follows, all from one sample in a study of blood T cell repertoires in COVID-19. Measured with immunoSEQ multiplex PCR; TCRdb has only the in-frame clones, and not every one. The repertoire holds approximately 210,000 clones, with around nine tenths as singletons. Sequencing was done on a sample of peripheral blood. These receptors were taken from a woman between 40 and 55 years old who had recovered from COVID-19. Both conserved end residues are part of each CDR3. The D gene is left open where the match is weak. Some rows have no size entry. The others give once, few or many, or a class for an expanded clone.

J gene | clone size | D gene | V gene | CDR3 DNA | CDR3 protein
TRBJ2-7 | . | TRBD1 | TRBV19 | TGTGCCAGTAGTAGGAACAGGGGGCAGGGGGACGAGCAGTACTTC | CASSRNRGQGDEQYF
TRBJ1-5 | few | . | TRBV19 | TGTGCCAGTACAGACAGTAGGCCAGCTCAGCCCCAGCATTTT | CASTDSRPAQPQHF
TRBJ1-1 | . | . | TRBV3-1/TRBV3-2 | TGTGCCAGCAGCCCTTGGGGAGAGAACACTGAAGCTTTCTTT | CASSPWGENTEAFF
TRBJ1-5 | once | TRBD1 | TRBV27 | TGTGCCAGCAGACGAGACAGGGAGATGGGTCAGCCCCAGCATTTT | CASRRDREMGQPQHF
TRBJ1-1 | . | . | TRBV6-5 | TGTGCCAGCAGTTCCCAGACAGGAGTTAACACTGAAGCTTTCTTT | CASSSQTGVNTEAFF
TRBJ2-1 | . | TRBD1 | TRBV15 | TGTGCCACCAGCCGGGACAGGGGACGAGACAATGAGCAGTTCTTC | CATSRDRGRDNEQFF
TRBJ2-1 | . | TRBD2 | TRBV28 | TGTGCCAGCAGTTTGCTAGCGGTCAATGAGCAGTTCTTC | CASSLLAVNEQFF
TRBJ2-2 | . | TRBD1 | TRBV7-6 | TGTGCCAGCAGCATACAGGGGGCGAGCACCGGGGAGCTGTTTTTT | CASSIQGASTGELFF
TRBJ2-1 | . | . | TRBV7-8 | TGTGCCAGCAGCCGCACTAGTACGGCCACCTACAGTTCCTCCTACAATGAGCAGTTCTTC | CASSRTSTATYSSSYNEQFF
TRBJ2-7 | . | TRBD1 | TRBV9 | TGTGCCAGCAGCCCCTACAGGGGCGCTTCCTACGAGCAGTACTTC | CASSPYRGASYEQYF